This passage covers 19 T cell receptor beta chains from one sample sequenced in a study of identical twins. MiXCR was run by TCRdb on the 5' RACE reads, yielding one entry per CDR3 protein. The sample shows under 800,000 distinct CDR3 sequences, 21% of them seen only once. The sample was also linked to a second study, of T cells expressing NK-cell markers.

The sequenced material came from PBMCs. Receptors originate from a woman between 18 and 29 years old in good health.

This chain connects TRBV6-2 or TRBV6-3 to TRBJ2-7; D is undetermined. Per germline, CDR1 MNHEY and CDR2 SVGEGT. V shed 2 bases and J shed 1 base, with 12 bases lying between them. The CDR3 sequence is 15 residues long. The CDR3 is CASSYLASRSYEQYF. The CDR3 coding sequence is TGTGCCAGCAGTTACCTCGCTTCGAGGTCCTACGAGCAGTACTTC.

The gene calls are TRBV10-3 and TRBJ2-7; TRBD1 agrees at 10 bases. With V trimmed by 2 bases and J by 4 bases, 2 bases remained unmatched. From germline, CDR1 is ENHRY and CDR2 SYGVKD. The CDR3 runs to 14 residues. Written as DNA, the CDR3 is TGTGCCATCAGTGAGGGGGACAGGGGATACGAGCAGTACTTC. Its protein product is CAISEGDRGYEQYF.

CDR3 amino acids: CASSLGTGPTNEKLFF. Here the CDR3 DNA reads TGTGCCAGCAGCTTAGGGACGGGGCCAACTAATGAAAAACTGTTTTTT. The chain couples TRBV7-9 to TRBJ1-4; D possibly corresponds to TRBD1 (5 bases). This CDR3 region has 16 residues. Trimming stripped 1 base from V and 0 bases from J, with 9 bases between. CDR1 is SEHNR, CDR2 FQNEAQ, per germline (reference sequence).

The chain is built from TRBV12-3 or TRBV12-4 and TRBJ2-1; 10 positions agree with TRBD1. The CDR3 has 14 residues. V shed 9 bases, J shed 7 bases, and the junction held 9 bases outside the gene matches. CDR3 residues: CASKPGQGYNEQFF. The CDR3 bases are TGTGCCAGTAAGCCGGGACAGGGGTATAATGAGCAGTTCTTC.

This clonotype has only a few counts. The J gene is TRBJ2-2, the V gene TRBV7-3; D uncertain. V lost 5 bases to trimming and J lost 2 bases, with 18 bases between them. The CDR3 consists of 17 residues. From germline, CDR1 is SGHTA and CDR2 FQGTGA. The CDR3 DNA reads as TGTGCCAGCAGCCGACGTGTGGCAGCGAGAAACACCGGGGAGCTGTTTTTT. It encodes CASSRRVAARNTGELFF. The whole variable domain, remainder taken from reference TRBV7-3 and TRBJ2-2, is GAGVSQTPSNKVTEKGKYVELRCDPISGHTALYWYRQSLGQGPEFLIYFQGTGAADDSGLPNDRFFAVRPEGSVSTLKIQRTERGDSAVYLCASSRRVAARNTGELFFGEGSRLTVL.

The V gene is TRBV7-8, the J gene TRBJ2-7; D might be TRBD2 (5 bases). This CDR3 is built from 15 residues. Germline V gene sequence: CDR1 SGHVS, CDR2 FQNEAQ. V lost 5 bases to trimming and J lost 4 bases, with 18 bases between them. CDR3 sequence: CASSPVGLGGYEQYF. In DNA form, the CDR3 reads TGTGCCAGCAGCCCCGTGGGTCTCGGAGGTTACGAGCAGTACTTC.

This clonotype showed up just a few times. The J gene is TRBJ2-1, the V gene TRBV9; no firm D call. Trimming shortened V by 0 bases and J by 3 bases, and 10 bases separated the two germline ends. CDR1 is SGDLS, CDR2 YYNGEE, per germline. This CDR3 contains 15 residues. DNA for the CDR3: TGTGCCAGCAGCGTAGATGGGCGGTACTACAATGAGCAGTTCTTC. Protein product: CASSVDGRYYNEQFF.

V gene TRBV4-3 combines with J gene TRBJ2-7; D possibly uses TRBD1 or TRBD2 (5 bases each). The CDR3 length is 15 residues. Trimming removed 0 bases at V and 2 bases at J, with 11 bases between. From germline, CDR1 is LGHNA and CDR2 YSLEER. The CDR3 nucleotides are TGCGCCAGCAGCCAAGATCGGGACCGCGCCTACGAGCAGTACTTC. It yields the protein CASSQDRDRAYEQYF.

This clonotype has only a few counts. The chain has TRBV12-3 or TRBV12-4 and TRBJ2-5, with TRBD2 identical over 7 bases. Unmatched junction bases numbered 14, after V lost 5 bases and J lost 2 bases. This CDR3 contains 17 residues. CDR3 in DNA: TGTGCCAGCAGTCCATGGGAGGGCAGGGAGGAACAAGAGACCCAGTACTTC. It encodes CASSPWEGREEQETQYF.

V and J are TRBV5-1 and TRBJ2-2; weak D call: TRBD1 (6 bases). The CDR3 consists of 17 residues. Germline CDR1 reads SGHRS; CDR2 reads YFSETQ. V was trimmed by 0 bases and J by 1 base, leaving 13 bases between them. The DNA of the CDR3 is TGCGCCAGCAGCTTGGCCGAGGAGACAGGGAACACCGGGGAGCTGTTTTTT. Its translation is CASSLAEETGNTGELFF.

The chain employs TRBV20-1 and TRBJ2-1, with 8 bases aligning to TRBD1. The germline gives CDR1 DFQATT, CDR2 SNEGSKA (reference sequence). CDR3 length: 13 residues. The V and J ends lost 3 bases and 6 bases, in that order; junction bases with no gene match: 4. CDR3 region: CSASGDRGNEQFF. The CDR3 DNA is TGCAGTGCTAGTGGCGACAGGGGCAATGAGCAGTTCTTC.

The rearrangement uses TRBV3-1 and TRBJ2-2; no clear D. The CDR3 extends over 14 amino acids. CDR1 and CDR2 from the germline V gene are LGHDT and YNNKEL (reference sequence). Trimming pared 1 base from V and 6 bases from J, leaving 9 bases between. The CDR3 is CASSQVHGPGELFF. The CDR3 nucleotides are TGTGCCAGCAGCCAAGTCCACGGCCCCGGGGAGCTGTTTTTT.

The gene calls are TRBV29-1 and TRBJ2-6, with D possibly TRBD1 on 5 matching bases. The ends were cut back, 4 bases at V and 0 bases at J, with 16 bases in the middle. The CDR3 is made up of 17 amino acids. Germline V gene sequence: CDR1 SQVTM, CDR2 ANQGSEA. CDR3 amino acids: CSVVGGQGHSGANVLTF. The CDR3 nucleotides are TGCAGCGTTGTCGGTGGTCAGGGCCACTCTGGGGCCAACGTCCTGACTTTC.

The chain combines TRBV10-2 with TRBJ2-3; 7 bases map to TRBD1. The V gene end was trimmed by 8 bases and the J gene end by 2 bases; junction bases not matched to a gene: 4. CDR1 is WSHSY, CDR2 SAAADI, per germline. The CDR3 has 13 residues. The CDR3 spells CASLDRNTDTQYF. CDR3 coding DNA: TGCGCCAGCTTGGACAGGAACACAGATACGCAGTATTTT.

The chain employs TRBV7-9 and TRBJ2-7, with D perhaps matching TRBD1 or TRBD2 (5 bases each). Germline V gene sequence: CDR1 SEHNR, CDR2 FQNEAQ (reference sequence). This CDR3 contains 15 residues. The ends were cut back, 5 bases at V and 1 base at J, with 15 bases in the middle. The CDR3 DNA follows: TGTGCCAGCAGCCATTTGGGGCCGGGATCCTACGAGCAGTACTTC. Protein: CASSHLGPGSYEQYF.

This clonotype was seen a handful of times. The chain links TRBV9 to TRBJ2-2; D uncertain. V lost 1 base and J 4 bases, leaving 8 bases between the germline ends. The CDR3 runs 14 residues. CDR1 is SGDLS, CDR2 YYNGEE, per germline. The CDR3 sequence: CASSVQSFTGELFF. The DNA of the CDR3 is TGTGCCAGCAGCGTACAGAGCTTCACCGGGGAGCTGTTTTTT.

This clonotype was seen only a few times. This chain uses TRBV10-3 with TRBJ2-1; maybe TRBD1 (7 bases). V was pared by 5 bases and J by 6 bases, with 17 bases between. CDR1 is ENHRY and CDR2 is SYGVKD in the germline V gene. This CDR3 is 15 amino acids long. Here the CDR3 DNA reads TGTGCCATCAGTCGACAGGGAGGCAACATCAATGAGCAGTTCTTC. This sequence encodes CAISRQGGNINEQFF.

This clonotype was detected a few times. The chain carries TRBV20-1 and TRBJ1-1; the D gene is possibly TRBD1 (6 bases). Trimming removed 5 bases at V and 5 bases at J, with 15 bases between. Germline CDR1 reads DFQATT; CDR2 reads SNEGSKA (reference sequence). The CDR3 loop spans 13 amino acids. CDR3 loop: CSAGRGAGTEAFF. The CDR3, as DNA: TGCAGTGCTGGCAGGGGCGCGGGGACTGAAGCTTTCTTT.

This clonotype was seen a handful of times. The V and J genes are TRBV6-1 and TRBJ2-1, with 10 nucleotides matching TRBD2. From germline, CDR1 is MNHNS and CDR2 SASEGT. The CDR3 is 15 residues long. V shed 4 bases and J 6 bases; nucleotides not matched to a gene: 6. CDR3 bases: TGTGCCAGCAGTGGAGCGGGAGGGCCCACCAATGAGCAGTTCTTC. Its translation: CASSGAGGPTNEQFF.